Included here is one TCR beta chain sequence, with context. Its matching antigen is unknown. Described time point: baseline, week 1 (first vaccination visit). Treatment: pre-vaccination baseline after standard-of-care therapy. The data are from a study of a mutant IDH1 vaccine in newly diagnosed glioma. Study at large: Most patients had radiochemotherapy with temozolomide before enrollment; others had one alone.

Notes on the study in general: Pseudoprogression seemed unrelated to changes in top peripheral T cell clonotypes.

Profiling relied on immunoSEQ multiplex PCR, and the TCRdb table lists in-frame clones only, not all of them. The sample lists about 46,000 clones, roughly 88% occurring once. The V and J ends lost 4 bases and 8 bases respectively, with 14 bases between them. The CDR3 contains 14 residues. CDR1 and CDR2 (germline): SEHNR, FQNEAQ (reference sequence). This TCR came from a man aged 40-49 years with glioma. V and J are TRBV7-9 and TRBJ1-4; D perhaps matches TRBD1 (5 bases). The sample consisted of PBMCs, taken from a glioma patient treated with radiotherapy, temozolomide or both. CDR3 bases: TGTGCCAGCAGCTGGGAGGGGTCGAAGGAAAAACTGTTTTTT. It yields the protein CASSWEGSKEKLFF.